These T cell receptor beta chains were read from a single sample in a study of blood T cell repertoires in COVID-19. TCRdb's table, derived via immunoSEQ multiplex PCR, lists solely in-frame clones and lacks some. This sample yields some 340,000 clones, of which around 86% are seen a single time; 5% to 5.5% belongs to the top ten. Sequenced sample: PBMCs or T cells enriched from blood (not recorded which). The receptors come from a woman in her fifties or sixties who had recovered from COVID-19. Each CDR3 is given without its conserved first and last residue.

j_call | v_call | cdr3_aa
TRBJ1-1 | TRBV21-1 | ASSKAEATEAF
TRBJ2-1 | TRBV11-3 | ASSSTSASGRVNEQF
TRBJ2-1 | TRBV12-3/TRBV12-4 | ASSLIAEQF
TRBJ1-1 | TRBV3-1/TRBV3-2 | ASSNRTGNTEAF
TRBJ1-6 | TRBV10-2 | ASRGTGVYSPLH
TRBJ2-3 | TRBV7-2 | ASSFWTSDTQY
TRBJ2-2 | TRBV4-1 | ASSQVLRVNTGELF
TRBJ1-4 | TRBV11-2 | ASSRTGGHEKLF
TRBJ1-6 | TRBV6-2/TRBV6-3 | ASSYRGQPENSPLH
TRBJ1-2 | TRBV19 | ASSISQGADYGYT
TRBJ1-5 | TRBV27 | ASSPGVGNQPQH
TRBJ2-1 | TRBV11-3 | ASSLAPYPSGISDEQF
TRBJ1-2 | TRBV5-8 | ASSWTGTGGNYGYT
TRBJ1-2 | TRBV5-1 | ASSAAGDYGYT
TRBJ1-5 | TRBV4-1 | ASSQETGRQPQH
TRBJ1-2 | TRBV9 | ASSVGDSFFYGYT
TRBJ2-4 | TRBV28 | ASSFGSGRAAAKNIQY
TRBJ1-5 | TRBV28 | ASSLFPRVDDQPQH
TRBJ2-1 | TRBV5-3 | ARSLRGLAAYNEQF
TRBJ1-2 | TRBV5-6 | ASSLDLPGARVGYT
TRBJ1-2 | TRBV7-3 | ASSQTGGYGYT
TRBJ1-2 | TRBV30 | AWRGGGIYGYT
TRBJ1-2 | TRBV27 | ASTRTGGGYGYT
TRBJ2-2 | TRBV7-2 | ASSLYPVNTGELF
TRBJ2-2 | TRBV4-3 | ASSQALLAPNTGELF
TRBJ1-4 | TRBV5-6 | ASSPGQTNEKLF
TRBJ1-5 | TRBV5-8 | ASSKTLSNQPQH
TRBJ1-3 | TRBV9 | ASSRQGGTGNTIY
TRBJ1-3 | TRBV4-1 | ASSQVFLQGSGNTIY
TRBJ1-5 | TRBV7-2 | ASSPDGNQPQH
TRBJ2-5 | TRBV11-3 | ASSRGQGGETQY
TRBJ1-1 | TRBV9 | ASSAVQWNTEAF
TRBJ1-6 | TRBV6-1 | ASSEASVGAGNSPLH
TRBJ1-1 | TRBV18 | ASSSTGGDTEAF
TRBJ1-2 | TRBV6-5 | ASTTGGLGYT
TRBJ2-3 | TRBV7-8 | ASSLEPDRPDTQY